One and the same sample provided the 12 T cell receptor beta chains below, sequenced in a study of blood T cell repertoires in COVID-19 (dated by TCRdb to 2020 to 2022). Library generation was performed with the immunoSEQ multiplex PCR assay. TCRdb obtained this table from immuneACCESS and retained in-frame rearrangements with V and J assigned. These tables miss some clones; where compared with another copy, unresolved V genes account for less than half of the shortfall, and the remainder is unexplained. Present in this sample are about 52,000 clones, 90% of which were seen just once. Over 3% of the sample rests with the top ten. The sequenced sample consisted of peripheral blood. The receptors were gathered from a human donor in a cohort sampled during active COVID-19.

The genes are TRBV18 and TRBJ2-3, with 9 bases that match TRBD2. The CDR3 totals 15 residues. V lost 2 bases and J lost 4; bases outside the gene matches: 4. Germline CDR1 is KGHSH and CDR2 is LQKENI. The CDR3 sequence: CASSPAGGRADTQYF. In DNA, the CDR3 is TGTGCCAGCTCACCAGCGGGAGGGCGCGCAGATACGCAGTATTTT.

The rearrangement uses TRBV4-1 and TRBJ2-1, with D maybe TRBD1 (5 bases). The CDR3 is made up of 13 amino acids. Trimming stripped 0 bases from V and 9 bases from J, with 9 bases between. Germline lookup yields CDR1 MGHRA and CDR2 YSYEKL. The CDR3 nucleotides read TGCGCCAGCAGCCAAGACAGGGTAGGTGAGCAGTTCTTC. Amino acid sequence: CASSQDRVGEQFF.

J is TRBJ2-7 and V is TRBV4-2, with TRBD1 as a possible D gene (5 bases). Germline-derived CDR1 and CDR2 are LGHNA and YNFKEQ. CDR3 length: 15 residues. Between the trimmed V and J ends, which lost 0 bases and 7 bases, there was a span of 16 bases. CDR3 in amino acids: CASSQDPGIPSEQYF. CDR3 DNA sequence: TGTGCCAGCAGCCAAGATCCAGGGATCCCCTCTGAGCAGTACTTC.

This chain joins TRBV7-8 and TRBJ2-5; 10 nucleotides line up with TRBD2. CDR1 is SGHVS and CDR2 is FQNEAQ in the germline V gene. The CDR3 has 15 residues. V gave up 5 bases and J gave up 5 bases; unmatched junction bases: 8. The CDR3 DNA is TGTGCCAGCAGCCTGGGGACTAGCGCGCGGGAGACCCAGTACTTC. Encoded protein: CASSLGTSARETQYF.

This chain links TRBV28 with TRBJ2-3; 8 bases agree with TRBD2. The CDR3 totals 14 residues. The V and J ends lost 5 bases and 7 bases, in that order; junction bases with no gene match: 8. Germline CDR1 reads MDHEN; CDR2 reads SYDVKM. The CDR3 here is CASSPGGPHYTQYF. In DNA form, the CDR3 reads TGTGCCAGCAGTCCGGGAGGGCCCCATTATACGCAGTATTTT.

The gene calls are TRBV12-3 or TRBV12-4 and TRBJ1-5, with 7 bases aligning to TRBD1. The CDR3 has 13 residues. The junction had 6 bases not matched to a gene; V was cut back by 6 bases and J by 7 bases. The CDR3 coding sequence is TGTGCCAGCAGCCCACAGGGGTTCCAGCCCCAGCATTTT. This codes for CASSPQGFQPQHF.

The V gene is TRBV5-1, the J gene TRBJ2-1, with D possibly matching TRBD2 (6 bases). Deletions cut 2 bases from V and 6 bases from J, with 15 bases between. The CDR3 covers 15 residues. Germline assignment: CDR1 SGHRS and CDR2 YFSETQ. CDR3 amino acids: CASSFMVTGGNEQFF. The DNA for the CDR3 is TGCGCCAGCAGCTTTATGGTAACCGGGGGCAATGAGCAGTTCTTC.

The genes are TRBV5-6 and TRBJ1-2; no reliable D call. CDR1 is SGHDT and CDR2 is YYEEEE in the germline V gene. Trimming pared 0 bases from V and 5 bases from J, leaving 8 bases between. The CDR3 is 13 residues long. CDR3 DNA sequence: TGTGCCAGCAGCTTGGGCGGGGAGTATGGCTACACCTTC. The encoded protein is CASSLGGEYGYTF.

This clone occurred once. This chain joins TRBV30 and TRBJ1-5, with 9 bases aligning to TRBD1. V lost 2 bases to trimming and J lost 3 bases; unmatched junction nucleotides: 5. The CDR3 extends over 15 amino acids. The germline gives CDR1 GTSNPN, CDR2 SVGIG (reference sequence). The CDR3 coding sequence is TGTGCCTGGAGTCCCGGGACAGGGCCCAATCAGCCCCAGCATTTT. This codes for CAWSPGTGPNQPQHF.

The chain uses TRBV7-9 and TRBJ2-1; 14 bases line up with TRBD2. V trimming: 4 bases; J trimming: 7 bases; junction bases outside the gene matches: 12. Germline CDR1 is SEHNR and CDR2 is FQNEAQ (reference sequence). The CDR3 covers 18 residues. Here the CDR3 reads CASSSPGLAGVVVNEQFF. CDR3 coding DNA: TGTGCCAGCAGCTCCCCGGGACTAGCGGGAGTTGTGGTGAATGAGCAGTTCTTC.

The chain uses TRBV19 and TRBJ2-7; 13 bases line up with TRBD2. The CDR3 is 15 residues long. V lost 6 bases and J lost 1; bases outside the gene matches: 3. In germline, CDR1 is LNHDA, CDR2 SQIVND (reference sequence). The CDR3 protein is CASSRLAGGSYEQYF. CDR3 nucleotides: TGTGCCAGTAGCAGACTAGCGGGAGGTTCCTACGAGCAGTACTTC.

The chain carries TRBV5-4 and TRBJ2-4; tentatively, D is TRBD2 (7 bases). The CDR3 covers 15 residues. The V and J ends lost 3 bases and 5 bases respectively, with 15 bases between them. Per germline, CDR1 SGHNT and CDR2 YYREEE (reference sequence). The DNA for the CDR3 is TGTGCCAGCAGCTGGGGAGGGGGGGTCGAAAACATTCAGTACTTC. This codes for CASSWGGGVENIQYF.